Listed here are 17 T cell receptor beta chains from one sample, sequenced in a study of T cell responses to AZD1222 COVID-19 vaccine. The table came from immunoSEQ multiplex PCR; TCRdb's copy has only in-frame clones and leaves some out. Counted here are around 170,000 clones, approximately 91% occurring once; the ten biggest clones make up roughly 0.99%. Sequences were derived from peripheral blood, sampled on day 0 of AZD1222 vaccination. These receptor sequences come from an adult in good health.

The V and J genes are TRBV19 and TRBJ1-5; tentatively, D is TRBD1 (6 bases). Per the germline V gene, CDR1 is LNHDA and CDR2 is SQIVND (reference sequence). The V end lost 4 bases, the J end lost 2 bases, and 24 bases lay between the germline ends. CDR3 length: 19 amino acids. The chain's CDR3 is CASSSPRGRFAYGNQPQHF. CDR3 in DNA: TGTGCCAGTAGTAGCCCGAGGGGGAGGTTCGCTTATGGCAATCAGCCCCAGCATTTT.

This sequence joins TRBV4-1 and TRBJ1-4, with unresolved D. The germline V and J ends were trimmed by 1 base and 2 bases, with 11 bases remaining between them. CDR1 is MGHRA and CDR2 is YSYEKL in the germline V gene. CDR3 length equals 16 residues. The CDR3 sequence: CASSQVGSGTNEKLFF. The CDR3 DNA reads as TGCGCCAGCAGCCAAGTTGGATCGGGGACTAATGAAAAACTGTTTTTT.

This clone was found once. V gene TRBV19 combines with J gene TRBJ2-6, with D unresolved. V lost 3 bases, J lost 3 bases, and 18 bases lay in between. CDR1 LNHDA and CDR2 SQIVND come from the germline V gene (reference sequence). This CDR3 has 18 residues. The DNA for the CDR3 is TGTGCCAGTAGTATCGACCCCTTGTACCTTTTTGGGGCCAACGTCCTGACTTTC. Its protein product is CASSIDPLYLFGANVLTF.

This clone was found once. The chain joins TRBV7-9 to TRBJ1-4; TRBD1 matches 7 bases. The CDR3 has 15 residues. Germline values: CDR1 SEHNR, CDR2 FQNEAQ (reference sequence). V lost 4 bases and J lost 5; bases outside the gene matches: 7. The CDR3 loop reads CASSYEGGKNEKLFF. Here the CDR3 DNA reads TGTGCCAGCAGCTATGAAGGGGGCAAGAATGAAAAACTGTTTTTT.

V gene TRBV19 combines with J gene TRBJ1-6; 8 bases match TRBD1. V lost 4 bases to trimming and J lost 10 bases; unmatched junction nucleotides: 12. This CDR3 region has 16 residues. Germline lookup yields CDR1 LNHDA and CDR2 SQIVND (reference sequence). This chain's CDR3 is CASSRARQGAESPLHF. The DNA of the CDR3 is TGTGCCAGTAGTAGGGCCCGGCAGGGGGCCGAGTCACCCCTCCACTTT.

V is TRBV6-6 and J is TRBJ1-6, with 10 nucleotides matching TRBD1. The CDR3 is 14 residues long. Germline CDR1 is MNHNY and CDR2 is SVGAGI (reference sequence). After removal of 6 bases from V and 10 bases from J, the junction contained 6 bases not matched to a gene. The CDR3: CASRPGQGNSPLHF. The DNA for the CDR3 is TGTGCCAGCAGACCGGGACAGGGGAACTCACCCCTCCACTTT.

This chain links TRBV18 with TRBJ1-2, with D possibly matching TRBD1 (5 bases). The V gene's germline CDR1 is KGHSH and CDR2 LQKENI. Trimming removed 2 bases from V and 9 bases from J, with 13 bases in between. This CDR3 region has 13 residues. CDR3 DNA: TGTGCCAGCTCACCAGAAGGACACCGCCGCTACACCTTC. Translating gives CASSPEGHRRYTF.

This clone was counted a few times. The rearrangement uses TRBV3-1 (or the pseudogene TRBV3-2) and TRBJ2-4; the D gene is possibly TRBD1 (6 bases). The CDR3 is made up of 16 amino acids. The germline gives CDR1 LGHDT, CDR2 YNNKEL (reference sequence). V was cut by 1 base and J by 2 bases, with 12 bases left in between. CDR3 DNA: TGTGCCAGCAGCCAAGTGAGCCAGGGGCCCAAAAACATTCAGTACTTC. It yields the protein CASSQVSQGPKNIQYF.

This sequence joins TRBV5-4 and TRBJ2-5; the match to TRBD2 covers 8 bases. The CDR3 is made up of 15 amino acids. Trimming at V came to 2 bases and at J to 6 bases, leaving 9 bases not matched to a gene. Per the germline V gene, CDR1 is SGHNT and CDR2 is YYREEE (reference sequence). CDR3 sequence: CASSLGVSGAQTQYF. The CDR3, as DNA: TGTGCCAGCAGCTTAGGGGTTAGCGGGGCCCAGACCCAGTACTTC.

The chain uses TRBV10-3 and TRBJ2-7, with a possible D match to TRBD1 (7 bases). CDR1 is ENHRY and CDR2 is SYGVKD in the germline V gene. V lost 6 bases, J lost 3 bases, and 21 bases lay in between. The CDR3 covers 16 residues. The CDR3 DNA reads TGTGCCATCAGCCCTGACAGGGCAGGAGGGCACTACGAGCAGTACTTC. Its translation: CAISPDRAGGHYEQYF.

The chain has TRBV28 and TRBJ2-2; TRBD1 matches at 9 bases. V gave up 6 bases and J gave up 6 bases; unmatched junction bases: 5. The CDR3 runs 14 residues. CDR1 is MDHEN and CDR2 is SYDVKM in the germline V gene. CDR3 protein: CASRHNRGPGELFF. In nucleotides, the CDR3 is TGTGCCAGCAGGCACAACAGGGGGCCCGGGGAGCTGTTTTTT.

J is TRBJ1-2 and V is TRBV28; D is undetermined. This CDR3 is built from 15 residues. Germline V gene data show CDR1 as MDHEN and CDR2 as SYDVKM. V was pared by 8 bases and J by 5 bases, with 21 bases between. The CDR3 nucleotides are TGTGCCAGCCTCTATCCCGGTGACCGGCGGTATGGCTACACCTTC. Its translation is CASLYPGDRRYGYTF.

The genes are TRBV25-1 and TRBJ1-2; D unresolved. The CDR3 loop spans 14 amino acids. The V gene lost 3 bases and the J gene lost 1 base, with 9 bases spanning the gap. CDR1 and CDR2 from the germline V gene are MGHDK and SYGVNS. The CDR3 loop reads CASSEDGSNYGYTF. The DNA of the CDR3 is TGTGCCAGCAGTGAGGATGGGAGTAACTATGGCTACACCTTC.

The rearrangement joins TRBV5-8 to TRBJ1-6; D gene unclear. Germline V gives CDR1 SGHTS, CDR2 YDEGEE. Trimming shortened V by 6 bases and J by 3 bases, and 16 bases separated the two germline ends. The CDR3 extends over 16 amino acids. Here the CDR3 reads CASTSTWALYNSPLHF. The CDR3 nucleotides read TGTGCCAGCACCTCGACCTGGGCCCTCTATAATTCACCCCTCCACTTT.

The chain recombines TRBV11-2 with TRBJ1-4; 7 bases line up with TRBD1. V trimming: 1 base; J trimming: 13 bases; junction bases outside the gene matches: 12. CDR1 and CDR2 from the germline V gene are SGHAT and FQNNGV. This CDR3 spans 15 amino acids. This chain's CDR3 is CASSLVPTGVGGLFF. The CDR3 DNA sequence: TGTGCCAGCAGCTTAGTCCCCACAGGGGTCGGAGGACTGTTTTTT.

The chain couples TRBV7-6 to TRBJ1-1, with D possibly TRBD1 on 6 matching bases. Trimming pared 4 bases from V and 7 bases from J, leaving 19 bases between. This CDR3 is 15 amino acids long. Germline CDR1 reads SGHVS; CDR2 reads FNYEAQ. Written as DNA, the CDR3 is TGTGCCAGCAGCTCGCCCCTCGCCGGACAGAATGAAGCTTTCTTT. Residues: CASSSPLAGQNEAFF.

This chain connects TRBV27 to TRBJ1-4; D is possibly TRBD1 (5 bases). Germline CDR1 MNHEY, CDR2 SMNVEV (reference sequence). V was cut by 1 base and J by 7 bases, with 13 bases left in between. The CDR3 is 15 residues long. The CDR3: CASSLFGTWIEKLFF. Here the CDR3 DNA reads TGTGCCAGCAGTTTATTCGGGACGTGGATTGAAAAACTGTTTTTT.